This T cell receptor beta chain was captured by sequencing in a study of identical twins. Study-wide results and caveats: Cord blood beta clonotypes present at high abundance carried fewer insertions; no such pattern appeared in memory repertoires. Researchers reported weaker excess twin sharing in beta out-of-frame sequences.

After removal of 5 bases from V and 5 bases from J, the junction contained 0 bases not matched to a gene. The CDR3 covers 11 residues. Germline V gene lookup returns CDR1 GTSNPN and CDR2 SVGIG (reference sequence). Healthy Caucasian donors formed the entire cohort. Regarding this clonotype: The antigen remains undetermined.

From the 5' RACE reads, TCRdb called clonotypes with MiXCR, one entry per CDR3 protein. This table holds about 570,000 distinct CDR3 sequences, more than 9% found once. The same data also contributed to another study, on yellow fever vaccine responses in identical twins. From that study: Each twin's T cell response to the vaccine was reported to look partly convergent and partly personalized.

The TCR originated in a woman under 30 in good health. The chain combines TRBV30 with TRBJ2-3, with 8 bases fitting TRBD2. What was sequenced was PBMCs. CDR3 sequence (DNA): TGTGCCTGGGCGGGAGGAGATACGCAGTATTTT. Protein: CAWAGGDTQYF.